The 10 T cell receptor beta chains below were found in one sample sequenced in a study of blood T cells in healthy people across ages. Then a second PCR, running roughly 7 to 11 cycles, was carried out with a sample-barcoded 5' primer and a J-beta primer mix. TCRdb used MiXCR to reprocess the 5' RACE reads, holding one entry per CDR3 protein. The sample includes over a million distinct CDR3 sequences, approximately 60% of them seen just once. The source material was blood. Receptors were obtained from a man younger than 30 in good health.

V usage is TRBV7-9 and J usage is TRBJ2-1; 8 bases fit TRBD2. The CDR3 spans 15 residues. The germline V gene encodes CDR1 SEHNR and CDR2 FQNEAQ (reference sequence). The ends lost 5 bases at V and 7 bases at J; junction bases unmatched: 10. CDR3 sequence: CASSETQTGGNEQFF. The CDR3 nucleotides are TGTGCCAGCAGCGAGACCCAGACGGGGGGGAATGAGCAGTTCTTC.

This chain uses TRBV4-2 with TRBJ2-2; no clear D. Germline loops: CDR1 LGHNA, CDR2 YNFKEQ. This CDR3 is 16 amino acids long. Trimming cost V 3 bases and J 1 base, with 12 bases left between them. CDR3 protein: CASSQGDSRNTGELFF. The CDR3 nucleotides are TGTGCCAGCAGCCAGGGTGACTCGCGGAACACCGGGGAGCTGTTTTTT.

Only a few counts were recorded for this clonotype. The chain is built from TRBV4-1 and TRBJ2-7; D tentatively reads TRBD1 or TRBD2 (5 bases each). Germline V gene data show CDR1 as MGHRA and CDR2 as YSYEKL. V was trimmed by 4 bases and J by 5 bases, leaving 21 bases between them. The CDR3 is 16 amino acids. The CDR3 loop reads CASSPNGGPTSHEQYF. In DNA form, the CDR3 reads TGCGCCAGCAGCCCGAATGGGGGACCCACGTCCCACGAGCAGTACTTC.

The V call is TRBV2, the J call TRBJ2-3, with D possibly being TRBD2 (5 bases). Germline CDR1 SNHLY, CDR2 FYNNEI. V was shortened by 6 bases and J by 4 bases, with 14 bases between the two germline ends. This CDR3 spans 14 amino acids. CDR3 coding DNA: TGTGCCAGCAGGGAGCAGGCTAGCTCAGATACGCAGTATTTT. It translates to CASREQASSDTQYF. Complete variable domain (other parts from reference TRBV2 and TRBJ2-3): EPEVTQTPSHQVTQMGQEVILRCVPISNHLYFYWYRQILGQKVEFLVSFYNNEISEKSEIFDDQFSVERPDGSNFTLKIRSTKLEDSAMYFCASREQASSDTQYFGPGTRLTVL.

The gene calls are TRBV7-8 and TRBJ2-1; the D is unclear. CDR3 length equals 14 residues. Between the trimmed V and J ends, which lost 5 bases and 1 base, there was a span of 9 bases. Germline V CDR1 and CDR2: SGHVS, FQNEAQ. The CDR3 DNA follows: TGTGCCAGCAGCCGCATGGAGTCCTACAATGAGCAGTTCTTC. It codes for CASSRMESYNEQFF.

This clonotype appeared a few times. V is TRBV4-3 and J is TRBJ2-3, with unresolved D. This CDR3 region has 15 residues. In germline, CDR1 is LGHNA, CDR2 YSLEER. The V gene lost 5 bases and the J gene lost 3 bases, with 15 bases spanning the gap. CDR3 residues: CASSTTMGITDTQYF. The CDR3 bases are TGCGCCAGCAGCACTACAATGGGTATAACAGATACGCAGTATTTT.

This sequence joins TRBV27 and TRBJ1-2; 8 nucleotides agree with TRBD1. Losses at the gene ends were 6 bases for V and 4 bases for J; bases not matched to a gene: 7. CDR1 is MNHEY and CDR2 is SMNVEV in the germline V gene (reference sequence). The CDR3 is 14 residues long. The CDR3 loop reads CASRRDRSVYGYTF. Here the CDR3 DNA reads TGTGCCAGCAGAAGGGACAGGAGCGTCTATGGCTACACCTTC.

This chain links TRBV20-1 with TRBJ1-5; D is ambiguous. CDR1 is DFQATT, CDR2 SNEGSKA, per germline (reference sequence). Trimming stripped 1 base from V and 1 base from J, with 8 bases between. The CDR3 has 14 amino acids. The CDR3 DNA follows: TGCAGTGCTAGAGGTGGGCTCAGCAATCAGCCCCAGCATTTT. This translates into CSARGGLSNQPQHF.

This clonotype was recorded only once. The chain has TRBV9 and TRBJ2-3; D gene unclear. With 1 base removed from V and 5 bases from J, the gap between germline ends came to 11 bases. Looked up from germline, CDR1 is SGDLS and CDR2 is YYNGEE. The CDR3 runs 14 residues. The CDR3 here is CASSVLASLDTQYF. For the CDR3, the DNA is TGTGCCAGCAGCGTACTGGCCAGTCTAGATACGCAGTATTTT.

This clonotype was recorded only once. The genes are TRBV28 and TRBJ1-2, with D uncertain. Trimming removed 3 bases from V and 3 bases from J, with 8 bases in between. The CDR3 contains 13 residues. The germline gives CDR1 MDHEN, CDR2 SYDVKM. In nucleotides, the CDR3 is TGTGCCAGCAGTTTGTTATCTGACTATGGCTACACCTTC. Protein product: CASSLLSDYGYTF.